This T cell receptor beta chain originates from a study of CD8 T cells in Susac syndrome. The RNA input was roughly 0.45 to 1 ug, and it was reverse transcribed with random hexamers. Via MiXCR, TCRdb re-called the immunoSEQ multiplex PCR reads, giving one row per CDR3 protein. The data show 120,000 or so distinct CDR3 sequences, roughly 95% seen once. The germline gives CDR1 DFQATT, CDR2 SNEGSKA (reference sequence). The germline V and J ends were trimmed by 3 bases and 4 bases, with 9 bases remaining between them. This CDR3 is 12 amino acids long. This clonotype was sampled from a human donor with Susac syndrome. The specimen was CD4+ T cells from PBMCs. The rearrangement links TRBV20-1 to TRBJ1-2; no firm D call. This CDR3 reads CSASRMAYGYTF. The CDR3 region has the DNA TGCAGTGCTAGCAGGATGGCCTATGGCTACACCTTC.